Following are 24 T cell receptor beta chains from one sample sequenced in a study of OX40 agonist ivuxolimab in advanced cancers. Repertoires were generated with immunoSEQ multiplex PCR, while TCRdb's copy carries only in-frame clones and drops some. The data show tens of thousands of clones, 84% seen once. Sample: CD4+ or CD8+ T cells sorted from blood, taken in a trial of the OX40 agonist ivuxolimab. These receptors were collected from an adult with an advanced solid tumor such as melanoma, head and neck, liver or kidney cancer.

V is TRBV7-2 and J is TRBJ2-7, with 7 bases that match TRBD1. Germline V gene data show CDR1 as SGHTA and CDR2 as FQGNSA. Unmatched junction bases numbered 9, after V lost 6 bases and J lost 4 bases. This CDR3 is 14 amino acids long. CDR3 residues: CASREQGSPYEQYF. The CDR3 nucleotides read TGTGCCAGCAGGGAACAGGGGTCCCCTTACGAGCAGTACTTC.

V is TRBV7-8 and J is TRBJ2-5; D ambiguous. Trimming stripped 5 bases from V and 0 bases from J, with 10 bases between. CDR3 length: 14 residues. Germline CDR1 is SGHVS and CDR2 is FQNEAQ. This CDR3 reads CASSPDPYQETQYF. Here the CDR3 DNA reads TGTGCCAGCAGCCCAGATCCTTACCAAGAGACCCAGTACTTC.

This sequence joins TRBV5-6 and TRBJ1-3; a weak D match, TRBD1 (5 bases). The CDR3 totals 15 residues. The germline CDR1 and CDR2 sequences are SGHDT and YYEEEE. Trimming removed 4 bases at V and 0 bases at J, with 11 bases between. The chain's CDR3 is CASSLGVNSGNTIYF. The CDR3 region has the DNA TGTGCCAGCAGCCTGGGGGTGAACTCTGGAAACACCATATATTTT.

This chain links TRBV2 with TRBJ2-7; maybe TRBD2 (6 bases). The germline CDR1 and CDR2 sequences are SNHLY and FYNNEI. This CDR3 comprises 13 residues. Trimming took 6 bases from V and 2 from J, leaving 11 bases between them. The CDR3 here is CASRGTYTYEQYF. The DNA of the CDR3 is TGTGCCAGCAGAGGGACTTACACCTACGAGCAGTACTTC.

The CDR3 loop reads CASSPRAGEQFF. CDR3 sequence (DNA): TGTGCCAGTAGTCCTAGAGCGGGTGAGCAGTTCTTC. The chain couples TRBV19 to TRBJ2-1; D perhaps matches TRBD2 (6 bases). Germline V gives CDR1 LNHDA, CDR2 SQIVND (reference sequence). V was trimmed by 5 bases and J by 9 bases, leaving 11 bases between them. The length of the CDR3 is 12 residues. Looking up the rest from reference TRBV19 and TRBJ2-1 gives the full variable domain: DGGITQSPKYLFRKEGQNVTLSCEQNLNHDAMYWYRQDPGQGLRLIYYSQIVNDFQKGDIAEGYSVSREKKESFPLTVTSAQKNPTAFYLCASSPRAGEQFFGPGTRLTVL.

This chain connects TRBV6-4 to TRBJ2-1; D not resolved. There are 12 residues in the CDR3. Germline V gene lookup returns CDR1 MRHNA and CDR2 SNTAGT. The ends were cut back, 9 bases at V and 4 bases at J, with 10 bases in the middle. The CDR3 reads CASRQCYNEQFF. Written as DNA, the CDR3 is TGTGCCAGTCGTCAGTGTTACAATGAGCAGTTCTTC.

The chain joins TRBV30 to TRBJ1-2; no reliable D call. The V gene's germline CDR1 is GTSNPN and CDR2 SVGIG (reference sequence). The V gene lost 2 bases and the J gene lost 4 bases, with 17 bases spanning the gap. The CDR3 runs 15 residues. The CDR3 loop is CAWSTLKRVSYGYTF. CDR3 nucleotides: TGTGCCTGGAGTACCCTTAAACGGGTTTCCTATGGCTACACCTTC. The entire variable domain, with the rest obtained from reference TRBV30 and TRBJ1-2, is as follows: SQTIHQWPATLVQPVGSPLSLECTVEGTSNPNLYWYRQAAGRGLQLLFYSVGIGQISSEVPQNLSASRPQDRQFILSSKKLLLSDSGFYLCAWSTLKRVSYGYTFGSGTRLTVV.

The chain uses TRBV7-8 and TRBJ2-1, with D unresolved. The CDR3 totals 16 residues. V lost 7 bases and J lost 0, with 16 bases in between. CDR1 SGHVS and CDR2 FQNEAQ come from the germline V gene. CDR3 nucleotides: TGTGCCAGCACCCGTTGGTTAGTAAGCTCCTACAATGAGCAGTTCTTC. Its protein is CASTRWLVSSYNEQFF. Full variable domain (remainder filled in from reference TRBV7-8 and TRBJ2-1): GAGVSQSPRYKVAKRGQDVALRCDPISGHVSLFWYQQALGQGPEFLTYFQNEAQLDKSGLPSDRFFAERPEGSVSTLKIQRTQQEDSAVYLCASTRWLVSSYNEQFFGPGTRLTVL.

The chain joins TRBV11-3 to TRBJ2-2; 9 bases align to TRBD2. Per germline, CDR1 SGHNT and CDR2 YENEEA. This CDR3 has 18 amino acids. The ends lost 0 bases at V and 7 bases at J; junction bases unmatched: 12. CDR3: CASSLEVVVAGAGGELFF. The CDR3, as DNA: TGTGCCAGCAGCTTAGAAGTCGTGGTAGCGGGAGCCGGCGGGGAGCTGTTTTTT. Looking up the rest from reference TRBV11-3 and TRBJ2-2 gives the full variable domain: EAGVVQSPRYKIIEKKQPVAFWCNPISGHNTLYWYLQNLGQGPELLIRYENEEAVDDSQLPKDRFSAERLKGVDSTLKIQPAELGDSAVYLCASSLEVVVAGAGGELFFGEGSRLTVL.

The CDR3: CASSYGRGRIQPQHF. CDR3 nucleotides: TGTGCCAGCAGTTACGGCAGGGGTAGAATCCAGCCCCAGCATTTT. V and J are TRBV6-6 and TRBJ1-5, with D tentatively TRBD1 (6 bases). The CDR3 length is 15 residues. The V and J ends lost 2 bases and 7 bases respectively, with 15 bases between them. Germline assignment: CDR1 MNHNY and CDR2 SVGAGI (reference sequence).

The genes are TRBV6-9 and TRBJ1-2, with D unclear. Germline V gene data show CDR1 as MNHGY and CDR2 as SVAAGI. The CDR3 loop spans 15 amino acids. V was pared by 2 bases and J by 4 bases, with 14 bases between. This chain's CDR3 is CASSYNRDRGYGYTF. In DNA form, the CDR3 reads TGTGCCAGCAGTTATAATAGGGATCGGGGCTATGGCTACACCTTC.

The chain is built from TRBV28 and TRBJ1-5; 7 nucleotides agree with TRBD1. This CDR3 is built from 15 residues. V dropped 7 bases and J dropped 6; count of bases not matched to a gene: 12. Germline V gives CDR1 MDHEN, CDR2 SYDVKM. This chain's CDR3 is CASNTPAGGRQPQHF. DNA for the CDR3: TGTGCCAGCAATACCCCGGCAGGGGGGCGTCAGCCCCAGCATTTT.

This rearrangement joins TRBV5-4 to TRBJ2-2; D is undetermined. V was pared by 0 bases and J by 6 bases, with 9 bases between. The CDR3 spans 14 residues. The germline gives CDR1 SGHNT, CDR2 YYREEE (reference sequence). For the CDR3, the DNA is TGTGCCAGCAGCTTGGAGCTTAGCTCCGGGGAGCTGTTTTTT. This sequence encodes CASSLELSSGELFF. The full variable domain, completed using reference TRBV5-4 and TRBJ2-2, is ETGVTQSPTHLIKTRGQQVTLRCSSQSGHNTVSWYQQALGQGPQFIFQYYREEENGRGNFPPRFSGLQFPNYSSELNVNALELDDSALYLCASSLELSSGELFFGEGSRLTVL.

The chain combines TRBV11-2 with TRBJ2-1, with D tentatively TRBD1 (6 bases). Germline loops: CDR1 SGHAT, CDR2 FQNNGV. Trimming shortened V by 5 bases and J by 4 bases, and 9 bases separated the two germline ends. This CDR3 comprises 13 residues. The chain's CDR3 is CASSLDRYNEQFF. In DNA form, the CDR3 reads TGTGCCAGCAGCCTGGACAGATACAATGAGCAGTTCTTC. Drawing the rest from reference TRBV11-2 and TRBJ2-1, the complete variable domain is EAGVAQSPRYKIIEKRQSVAFWCNPISGHATLYWYQQILGQGPKLLIQFQNNGVVDDSQLPKDRFSAERLKGVDSTLKIQPAKLEDSAVYLCASSLDRYNEQFFGPGTRLTVL.

V is TRBV19 and J is TRBJ2-1; D is perhaps TRBD1 (5 bases). The ends were cut back, 5 bases at V and 4 bases at J, with 18 bases in the middle. CDR1 LNHDA and CDR2 SQIVND come from the germline V gene (reference sequence). The CDR3 runs to 16 residues. The CDR3 loop reads CASSFDRQRPYNEQFF. Here the CDR3 DNA reads TGTGCCAGTAGTTTTGATCGACAGCGACCTTACAATGAGCAGTTCTTC.

The chain uses TRBV5-1 and TRBJ2-2; 13 bases map to TRBD2. This CDR3 has 16 residues. The V and J ends lost 3 bases and 7 bases, in that order; junction bases with no gene match: 6. CDR1 is SGHRS, CDR2 YFSETQ, per germline. For the CDR3, the DNA is TGCGCCAGCAGCTACGGGACTAGCGGGACCGGCGGGGAGCTGTTTTTT. Translated: CASSYGTSGTGGELFF.

There are a few counts of this clone. V usage is TRBV5-6 and J usage is TRBJ1-2; TRBD1 agrees at 7 bases. The V gene end was trimmed by 5 bases and the J gene end by 3 bases; junction bases not matched to a gene: 10. Germline assignment: CDR1 SGHDT and CDR2 YYEEEE. The CDR3 length is 15 residues. CDR3 region: CASSRIDREYYGYTF. CDR3 sequence (DNA): TGTGCCAGCAGTAGAATCGACAGGGAATACTATGGCTACACCTTC.

V usage is TRBV10-1 and J usage is TRBJ2-3; 11 nucleotides align to TRBD2. The CDR3 extends over 17 amino acids. The germline gives CDR1 WNHNN, CDR2 SYGVQD (reference sequence). Unmatched junction bases numbered 5, after V lost 2 bases and J lost 1 base. The CDR3, as DNA: TGCGCCAGCAGTGAGGCGATGACTAGCGGGGGCACAGATACGCAGTATTTT. It specifies CASSEAMTSGGTDTQYF.

The CDR3 loop reads CASSLAAGASGYGYTF. In nucleotides, the CDR3 is TGTGCCAGCAGCTTAGCTGCGGGGGCCTCCGGCTATGGCTACACCTTC. The genes are TRBV7-2 and TRBJ1-2; maybe TRBD1 (6 bases). With 0 bases removed from V and 4 bases from J, the gap between germline ends came to 15 bases. This CDR3 region has 16 residues. Looked up from germline, CDR1 is SGHTA and CDR2 is FQGNSA.

The sample holds one count of this clone. The V call is TRBV7-9, the J call TRBJ2-7; 14 nucleotides match TRBD2. CDR3 size: 18 residues. Looked up from germline, CDR1 is SEHNR and CDR2 is FQNEAQ (reference sequence). Unmatched junction bases numbered 11, after V lost 5 bases and J lost 2 bases. The CDR3 here is CASSPWTSGGLIAYEQYF. For the CDR3, the DNA is TGTGCCAGCAGCCCGTGGACTAGCGGGGGGTTAATAGCCTACGAGCAGTACTTC.

The chain links TRBV7-2 to TRBJ2-4; D could derive from TRBD1 or TRBD2 (5 bases each). The CDR3 runs to 17 residues. Trimming stripped 3 bases from V and 6 bases from J, with 21 bases between. Germline V gene sequence: CDR1 SGHTA, CDR2 FQGNSA. This chain's CDR3 is CASSFIAGGTPGNIQYF. CDR3 in DNA: TGTGCCAGCAGCTTTATCGCGGGTGGGACCCCGGGAAACATTCAGTACTTC.

The chain carries TRBV28 and TRBJ1-1; perhaps TRBD1 as D (6 bases). Germline CDR1 MDHEN, CDR2 SYDVKM. The V end was cut by 7 bases, the J end by 3 bases, with 15 bases between. This CDR3 has 14 residues. The CDR3 DNA sequence: TGTGCCAGCAACCCCCAGGGGCTTTACACTGAAGCTTTCTTT. It translates to CASNPQGLYTEAFF.

The chain employs TRBV5-6 and TRBJ2-5; 10 bases agree with TRBD2. V gave up 3 bases and J gave up 0 bases; unmatched junction bases: 5. This CDR3 has 16 residues. Germline CDR1 reads SGHDT; CDR2 reads YYEEEE. CDR3 nucleotides: TGTGCCAGCAGCTCAATACTAGCGGGGTACCAAGAGACCCAGTACTTC. Translated: CASSSILAGYQETQYF.

This clone was recorded only once. This sequence joins TRBV7-9 and TRBJ2-7; D may be TRBD2 (6 bases). The CDR3 covers 15 residues. Trimming took off 4 bases at V and 2 bases at J, with 15 bases between the two ends. Germline CDR1 reads SEHNR; CDR2 reads FQNEAQ (reference sequence). The CDR3 coding sequence is TGTGCCAGCAGCTCAGGAGGGCAGGCGACCTACGAGCAGTACTTC. Its translation: CASSSGGQATYEQYF.